These 16 T cell receptor beta chains originate from one sample sequenced in a study of T-cell memory formation after mild COVID-19. TCRdb re-called the 5' RACE reads with MiXCR, one entry per CDR3 protein. The sample has about 210,000 distinct CDR3 sequences; about 10% are singletons. The sequenced sample was PBMCs or a T cell subset sorted from them (not recorded which). The origin of the receptors is a man between 18 and 35 years old who had mild COVID-19 (a few samples of this study predate the infection). Cell type and time point are not known.

This chain links TRBV27 with TRBJ1-4; no firm D call. The CDR3 loop spans 14 amino acids. Germline values: CDR1 MNHEY, CDR2 SMNVEV (reference sequence). Trimming took 8 bases from V and 5 from J, leaving 15 bases between them. The CDR3, as DNA: TGTGCCAGCCGCGAGGGCTTGAGAAATGAAAAACTGTTTTTT. It specifies CASREGLRNEKLFF.

This clonotype was seen a few times. The chain recombines TRBV20-1 with TRBJ2-3; D may be TRBD1 (6 bases). CDR1 and CDR2 (germline): DFQATT, SNEGSKA (reference sequence). The CDR3 extends over 14 amino acids. The germline V and J ends were trimmed by 1 base and 4 bases, with 12 bases remaining between them. CDR3 nucleotides: TGCAGTGCTAGAGTGGGCAGGGGCGCAGATACGCAGTATTTT. This gives the protein CSARVGRGADTQYF.

This chain uses TRBV6-6 with TRBJ2-2; D tentatively fits TRBD1 or TRBD2 (6 bases each). V lost 8 bases to trimming and J lost 5 bases, with 18 bases between them. This CDR3 comprises 15 residues. Germline values: CDR1 MNHNY, CDR2 SVGAGI (reference sequence). The CDR3, as DNA: TGTGCCAGCGGTTCGTCCGGGGGCGGGACCGGGGAGCTGTTTTTT. This gives the protein CASGSSGGGTGELFF.

V and J are TRBV24-1 and TRBJ2-3; 11 bases map to TRBD1. V shed 3 bases and J 3 bases; nucleotides not matched to a gene: 1. CDR1 KGHDR and CDR2 SFDVKD come from the germline V gene. The CDR3 is made up of 15 amino acids. CDR3 DNA: TGTGCCACCAGTGATGGACAGGGGGCTACAGATACGCAGTATTTT. It translates to CATSDGQGATDTQYF.

This chain connects TRBV7-9 to TRBJ1-2; TRBD1 is a possible D gene (6 bases). The CDR3 consists of 14 residues. The V end was cut by 6 bases, the J end by 4 bases, with 15 bases between. Germline lookup yields CDR1 SEHNR and CDR2 FQNEAQ (reference sequence). CDR3 nucleotides: TGTGCCAGCAGTTCTAACAGGGAAGGCTATGGCTACACCTTC. This sequence encodes CASSSNREGYGYTF.

The sample holds a few counts of this clonotype. CDR3 coding DNA: TGTGCCAGCTCACCACGAAGCACAGTTGAAGAGACCCAGTACTTC. It encodes CASSPRSTVEETQYF. J is TRBJ2-5 and V is TRBV18; D is ambiguous. Looked up from germline, CDR1 is KGHSH and CDR2 is LQKENI. The ends were cut back, 1 base at V and 3 bases at J, with 12 bases in the middle. The CDR3 covers 15 residues.

Comments on this clonotype: The junction and the germline gene differ at one end; a read error may be behind it. The rearrangement links TRBV2 to TRBJ1-2; D is unresolved. CDR1 and CDR2 from the germline V gene are SNHLY and FYNNEI. The CDR3 covers 13 residues. The CDR3 DNA follows: TGTGCCAGCAGCGAAGACGATGTCGGCAGCTACACCTTC. This sequence encodes CASSEDDVGSYTF.

The chain joins TRBV7-2 to TRBJ2-1; TRBD2 matches 9 bases. This CDR3 spans 15 amino acids. With V trimmed by 4 bases and J by 2 bases, 3 bases remained unmatched. Germline values: CDR1 SGHTA, CDR2 FQGNSA. Here the CDR3 reads CASSSSGVPYNEQFF. In DNA, the CDR3 is TGTGCCAGCAGCTCTAGCGGGGTGCCCTACAATGAGCAGTTCTTC.

V usage is TRBV27 and J usage is TRBJ1-3; D remains ambiguous. The germline gives CDR1 MNHEY, CDR2 SMNVEV (reference sequence). V gave up 2 bases and J gave up 0 bases, with 8 bases separating them. The CDR3 spans 15 residues. For the CDR3, the DNA is TGTGCCAGCAGTTTACGGGTAGGCTCTGGAAACACCATATATTTT. Protein product: CASSLRVGSGNTIYF.

This clonotype turned up a few times. This rearrangement joins TRBV7-9 to TRBJ2-5; possibly TRBD2 for D (5 bases). The CDR3 covers 14 residues. Germline loops: CDR1 SEHNR, CDR2 FQNEAQ (reference sequence). V was clipped by 5 bases and J by 2 bases, with 12 bases between them. The CDR3 region has the DNA TGTGCCAGCAGCGGCGGGCTAGGACAAGAGACCCAGTACTTC. It translates to CASSGGLGQETQYF.

In its sample, this clonotype was seen a few times. The chain couples TRBV12-3 or TRBV12-4 to TRBJ2-3, with 14 bases fitting TRBD2. The CDR3 loop spans 19 amino acids. Trimming cost V 2 bases and J 2 bases; bases outside gene matches: 9. CDR3 in amino acids: CASSLWGTSGGFLTDTQYF. The CDR3 DNA reads TGTGCCAGCAGTTTATGGGGGACTAGCGGGGGCTTCCTCACAGATACGCAGTATTTT.

The chain uses TRBV7-2 and TRBJ2-1; D is unclear. Trimming removed 1 base at V and 12 bases at J, with 13 bases between. The germline CDR1 and CDR2 sequences are SGHTA and FQGNSA. This CDR3 is built from 13 residues. Written as DNA, the CDR3 is TGTGCCAGCAGCTTAGGTATTAAGGAAGGGCAGTTCTTC. Translating gives CASSLGIKEGQFF.

The chain recombines TRBV12-3 or TRBV12-4 with TRBJ2-2; 7 nucleotides agree with TRBD1. Trimming at V came to 6 bases and at J to 5 bases, leaving 6 bases not matched to a gene. This CDR3 has 14 amino acids. CDR3 bases: TGTGCCAGCAGGCAGACAGGGAAAACCGGGGAGCTGTTTTTT. Translating gives CASRQTGKTGELFF.

The V call is TRBV5-1, the J call TRBJ2-1; D ambiguous. V lost 0 bases and J 7 bases, leaving 2 bases between the germline ends. Germline assignment: CDR1 SGHRS and CDR2 YFSETQ. CDR3 length equals 11 residues. The CDR3 loop reads CASSLANEQFF. Here the CDR3 DNA reads TGCGCCAGCAGCTTGGCGAATGAGCAGTTCTTC.

In its sample, this clonotype was seen a few times. J is TRBJ2-5 and V is TRBV5-1; D gene ambiguous. The CDR3 consists of 15 residues. V shed 0 bases and J shed 5 bases, with 14 bases lying between them. The germline CDR1 and CDR2 sequences are SGHRS and YFSETQ. For the CDR3, the DNA is TGCGCCAGCAGCTTGGATGCAGGACCCAGCGAGACCCAGTACTTC. Its translation: CASSLDAGPSETQYF.

The rearrangement links TRBV5-1 to TRBJ1-1, with unresolved D. Germline CDR1 is SGHRS and CDR2 is YFSETQ. The CDR3 sequence is 13 residues long. V lost 7 bases and J lost 0, with 10 bases in between. CDR3 coding DNA: TGCGCCAGCGGGGAGCTAATGAACACTGAAGCTTTCTTT. It specifies CASGELMNTEAFF.